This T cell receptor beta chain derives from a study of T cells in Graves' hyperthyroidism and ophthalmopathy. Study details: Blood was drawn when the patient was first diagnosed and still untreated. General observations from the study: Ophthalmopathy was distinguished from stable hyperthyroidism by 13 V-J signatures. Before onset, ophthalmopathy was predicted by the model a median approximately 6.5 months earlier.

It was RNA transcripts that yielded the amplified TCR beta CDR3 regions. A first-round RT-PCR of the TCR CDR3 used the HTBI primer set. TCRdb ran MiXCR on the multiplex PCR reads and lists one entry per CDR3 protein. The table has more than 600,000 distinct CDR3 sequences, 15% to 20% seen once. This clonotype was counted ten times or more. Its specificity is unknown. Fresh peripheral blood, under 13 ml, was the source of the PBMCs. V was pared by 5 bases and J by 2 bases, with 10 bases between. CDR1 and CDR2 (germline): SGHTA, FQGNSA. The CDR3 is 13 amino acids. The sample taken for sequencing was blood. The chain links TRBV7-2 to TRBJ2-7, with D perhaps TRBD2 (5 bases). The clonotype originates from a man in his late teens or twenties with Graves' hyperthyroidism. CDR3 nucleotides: TGTGCCAGCAGCCCCCGGGAACCCTACGAGCAGTACTTC. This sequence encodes CASSPREPYEQYF.